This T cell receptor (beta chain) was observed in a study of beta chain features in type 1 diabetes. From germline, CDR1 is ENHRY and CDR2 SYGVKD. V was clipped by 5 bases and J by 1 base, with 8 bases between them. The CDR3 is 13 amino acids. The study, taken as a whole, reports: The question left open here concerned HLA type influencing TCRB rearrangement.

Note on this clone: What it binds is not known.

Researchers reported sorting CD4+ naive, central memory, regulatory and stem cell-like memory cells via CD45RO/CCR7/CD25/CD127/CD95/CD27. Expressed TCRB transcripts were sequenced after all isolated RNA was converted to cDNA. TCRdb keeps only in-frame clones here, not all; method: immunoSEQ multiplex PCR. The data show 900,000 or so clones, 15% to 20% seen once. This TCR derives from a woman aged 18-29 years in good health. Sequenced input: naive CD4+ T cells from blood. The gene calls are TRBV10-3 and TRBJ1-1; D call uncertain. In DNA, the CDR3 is TGTGCCATCAGTCGGCAGGAGAACACTGAAGCTTTCTTT. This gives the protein CAISRQENTEAFF.